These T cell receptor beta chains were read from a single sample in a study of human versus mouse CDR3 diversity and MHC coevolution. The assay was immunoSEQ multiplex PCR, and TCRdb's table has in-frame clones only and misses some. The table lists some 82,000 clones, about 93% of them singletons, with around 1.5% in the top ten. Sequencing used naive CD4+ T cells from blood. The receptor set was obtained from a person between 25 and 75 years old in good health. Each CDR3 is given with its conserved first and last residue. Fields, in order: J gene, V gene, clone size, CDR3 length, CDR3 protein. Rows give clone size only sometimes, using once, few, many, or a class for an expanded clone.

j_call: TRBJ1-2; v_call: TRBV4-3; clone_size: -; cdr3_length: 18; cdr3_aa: CASSQDMAGGSLFDGYTF
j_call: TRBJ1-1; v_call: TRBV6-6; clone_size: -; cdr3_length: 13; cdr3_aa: CASSQPEGTEAFF
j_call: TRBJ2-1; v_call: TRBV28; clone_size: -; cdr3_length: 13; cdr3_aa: CASPGTGYNEQFF
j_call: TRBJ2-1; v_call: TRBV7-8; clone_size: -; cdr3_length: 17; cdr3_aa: CASSPAVAGGTYNEQFF
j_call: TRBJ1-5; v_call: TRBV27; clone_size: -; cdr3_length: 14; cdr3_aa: CASSLKQSNQPQHF
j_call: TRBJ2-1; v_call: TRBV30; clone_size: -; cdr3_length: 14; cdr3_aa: CAWTLTTSYNEQFF
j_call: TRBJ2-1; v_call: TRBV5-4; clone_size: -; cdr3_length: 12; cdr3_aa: CASSSTSWEQFF
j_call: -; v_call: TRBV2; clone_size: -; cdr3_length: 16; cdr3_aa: CASSEAGVAGVYEQYF
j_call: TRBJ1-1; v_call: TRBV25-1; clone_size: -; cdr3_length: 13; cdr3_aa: CASSVGRGPEAFF
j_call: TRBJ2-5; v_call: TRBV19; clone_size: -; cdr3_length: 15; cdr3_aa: CASRRTSGGQETQYF
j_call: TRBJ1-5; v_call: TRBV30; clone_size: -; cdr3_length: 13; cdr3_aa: CAWSYRVSFPQHF
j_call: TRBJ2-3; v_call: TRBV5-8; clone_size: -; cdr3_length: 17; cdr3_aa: CASSFTGTSGSTDTQYF
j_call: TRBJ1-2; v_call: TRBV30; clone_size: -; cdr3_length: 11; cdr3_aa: CAWSVLWGYTF
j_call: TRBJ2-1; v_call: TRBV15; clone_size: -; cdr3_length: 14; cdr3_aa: CATSRRGDLNEQFF
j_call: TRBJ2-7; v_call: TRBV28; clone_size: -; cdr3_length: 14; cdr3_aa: CASVGFAGSYEQYF
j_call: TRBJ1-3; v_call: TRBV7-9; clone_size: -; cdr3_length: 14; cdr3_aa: CASSNHRGGNTIYF
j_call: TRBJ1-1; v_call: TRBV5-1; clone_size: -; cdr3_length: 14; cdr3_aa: CASSLTIQNTEAFF
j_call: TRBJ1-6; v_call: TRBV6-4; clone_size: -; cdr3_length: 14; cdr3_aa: CASSATGDNSPLHF
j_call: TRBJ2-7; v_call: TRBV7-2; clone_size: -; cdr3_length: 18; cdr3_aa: CASSLALAGYPRNYEQYF
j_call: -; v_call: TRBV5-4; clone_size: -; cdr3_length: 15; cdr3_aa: CASSQGGPFKYEQYF
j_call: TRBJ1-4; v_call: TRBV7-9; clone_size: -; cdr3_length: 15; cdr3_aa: CASSPTGQVGEKLFF
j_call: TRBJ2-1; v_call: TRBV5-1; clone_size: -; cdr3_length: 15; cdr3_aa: CASSPGTSFSNEQFF
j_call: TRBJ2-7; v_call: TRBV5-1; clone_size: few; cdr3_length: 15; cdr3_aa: CASSFAGTVTYEQYF